The rows below give T cell receptor beta chains drawn from one sample of a study of T cell repertoires in cytomegalovirus infection. TCRdb re-called the reads through MiXCR, storing one row per CDR3 protein. The table lists a few hundred thousand distinct CDR3 sequences, around a sixth of them singletons. Sequenced input: PBMCs. The receptors here all came from a human donor in good health (CMV status not recorded). Some clones in this sample may be carry-over from other donors' samples. Both conserved end residues are part of each CDR3. The D gene is left open where the match is weak. The listing skips clone size in some rows; elsewhere it reads once, few, many or a size class.

>TRBJ2-1|-|15|few|TRBV19
CASRKVASSYNEQFF
TGTGCCAGTAGGAAGGTCGCCTCGTCCTACAATGAGCAGTTCTTC
>TRBJ2-2|-|17|few|TRBV4-3
CASSQDPEFHSTGELFF
TGCGCCAGCAGCCAAGATCCCGAATTCCACAGCACCGGGGAGCTGTTTTTT
>TRBJ1-4|TRBD1|15|many|TRBV28
CASSSPTGENEKLFF
TGTGCCAGCAGTTCTCCGACAGGGGAAAACGAAAAACTGTTTTTT
>TRBJ1-1|TRBD1|15|few|TRBV6-5
CASSYQGTGGTEAFF
TGTGCCAGCAGTTACCAAGGGACAGGGGGCACTGAAGCTTTCTTT
>TRBJ2-5|TRBD2|14|many|TRBV7-2
CASSRGGRQETQYF
TGTGCCAGCAGCCGCGGGGGGCGCCAAGAGACCCAGTACTTC
>TRBJ1-5|-|13|-|TRBV29-1
CSVGENSNQPQHF
TGCAGCGTGGGGGAGAATAGCAATCAGCCCCAGCATTTT
>TRBJ2-7|TRBD2|15|few|TRBV7-2
CASSFWGGTSYEQYF
TGTGCCAGCAGCTTCTGGGGGGGGACCTCCTACGAGCAGTACTTC
>TRBJ2-5|-|14|many|TRBV7-2
CASSHGTLQETQYF
TGTGCCAGCAGCCACGGGACATTACAAGAGACCCAGTACTTC
>TRBJ1-6|-|20|-|TRBV6-5
CASSRSGTRTTSSYNSPLHF
TGTGCCAGCAGTCGTTCCGGGACACGGACGACAAGCTCCTATAATTCACCCCTCCACTTT
>TRBJ2-3|-|15|-|TRBV7-9
CASSPTSGPADTQYF
TGTGCCAGCAGCCCTACATCAGGGCCAGCAGATACGCAGTATTTT
>TRBJ1-3|-|16|many|TRBV4-2
CASSQGSGVTGNTIYF
TGTGCCAGCAGCCAGGGGAGTGGGGTAACTGGAAACACCATATATTTT
>TRBJ1-1|-|16|-|TRBV25-1
CASSEFFLGENTEAFF
TGTGCCAGCAGTGAATTTTTTCTGGGTGAGAACACTGAAGCTTTCTTT
>TRBJ1-2|-|14|many|TRBV7-9
CASRPPRGTNGYTF
TGTGCCAGCAGACCACCCAGGGGTACCAATGGCTACACCTTC
>TRBJ2-2|-|13|few|TRBV7-2
CASRGPVKWELFF
TGTGCCAGCAGGGGTCCTGTCAAATGGGAGCTGTTTTTT
>TRBJ1-4|-|17|many|TRBV7-8
CASSLETDPLTNEKLFF
TGTGCCAGCAGCTTAGAAACAGACCCATTGACTAATGAAAAACTGTTTTTT
>TRBJ1-1|TRBD1|16|-|TRBV18
CASSRRQGGMEAEAFF
TGTGCCAGCTCGCGAAGACAGGGTGGGATGGAGGCGGAAGCTTTCTTT
>TRBJ1-1|-|14|-|TRBV5-6
CASSSRAVGTEAFF
TGTGCCAGCAGCTCCAGGGCGGTTGGCACTGAAGCTTTCTTT
>TRBJ2-1|TRBD2|17|many|TRBV4-1
CASSQDRGGGARNEQFF
TGCGCCAGCAGCCAAGATCGGGGCGGGGGGGCCAGGAATGAGCAGTTCTTC
>TRBJ1-6|-|16|few|TRBV20-1
CSASETGMIYNSPLHF
TGCAGTGCTAGCGAAACAGGGATGATCTATAATTCACCCCTCCACTTT
>TRBJ1-1|-|14|few|TRBV6-1
CAGRVSNWDTEAFF
TGTGCCGGCCGCGTGAGCAATTGGGACACTGAAGCTTTCTTT
>TRBJ2-1|-|14|many|TRBV20-1
CSARSLELGNEQFF
TGCAGTGCTAGGTCGCTTGAATTAGGCAATGAGCAGTTCTTC
>TRBJ2-7|-|13|many|TRBV7-2
CASSLGSHNEQYF
TGTGCCAGCAGCTTAGGGTCCCACAACGAGCAGTACTTC
>TRBJ2-2|-|14|few|TRBV7-9
CASRPLTGTGELFF
TGTGCCAGCAGGCCTTTGACCGGTACCGGGGAGCTGTTTTTT
>TRBJ1-1|-|15|-|TRBV6-5
CASSYSSGMNTEAFF
TGTGCCAGCAGTTACTCGTCAGGGATGAACACTGAAGCTTTCTTT
>TRBJ1-1|TRBD1|14|many|TRBV20-1
CSANPGTGHTEAFF
TGCAGTGCCAACCCAGGGACAGGGCACACTGAAGCTTTCTTT
>TRBJ2-5|-|13|many|TRBV20-1
CSAPSVVGQTQYF
TGCAGTGCTCCTAGCGTTGTGGGGCAGACCCAGTACTTC
>TRBJ1-2|-|13|-|TRBV5-7
CASSLCDPHGYTF
TGTGCCAGCAGCTTGTGCGACCCCCATGGCTACACCTTC
>TRBJ2-5|-|16|many|TRBV7-9
CASSHPGKLVEETQYF
TGTGCCAGCAGCCATCCAGGGAAACTCGTCGAAGAGACCCAGTACTTC
>TRBJ1-1|-|14|few|TRBV6-2/TRBV6-3
CASSYSRVNTEAFF
TGTGCCAGCAGTTACTCGAGGGTGAACACTGAAGCTTTCTTT
>TRBJ2-1|-|12|few|TRBV7-2
CASSPVVGEQFF
TGTGCCAGCAGCCCGGTGGTCGGTGAGCAGTTCTTC
>TRBJ1-2|-|14|few|TRBV4-1
CASSQDGGLNGYTF
TGCGCCAGCAGCCAAGATGGCGGTTTGAATGGCTACACCTTC
>TRBJ2-5|-|16|few|TRBV7-2
CASSSLGGGLQETQYF
TGTGCCAGCAGCTCCCTAGGGGGGGGGCTACAAGAGACCCAGTACTTC
>TRBJ1-2|TRBD1|15|-|TRBV15
CATSSWGQPHYGYTF
TGTGCCACCAGCAGTTGGGGACAGCCTCACTATGGCTACACCTTC
>TRBJ2-3|TRBD1|13|-|TRBV29-1
CSGQGGRGDTQYF
TGCAGCGGACAGGGGGGGCGAGGAGATACGCAGTATTTT
>TRBJ1-2|-|13|many|TRBV6-1
CASSSRTYYGYTF
TGTGCCAGCAGTAGCAGGACATACTATGGCTACACCTTC
>TRBJ1-5|-|12|many|TRBV12-3/TRBV12-4
CASSLGYSAQHF
TGTGCCAGCAGTTTAGGTTACAGTGCCCAGCATTTT
>TRBJ2-1|-|14|many|TRBV5-4
CASSFETDDNEQFF
TGTGCCAGCAGCTTCGAGACGGACGACAATGAGCAGTTCTTC
>TRBJ1-1|-|13|-|TRBV6-2/TRBV6-3
CASSYGGDTEAFF
TGTGCCAGCAGTTACGGGGGGGACACTGAAGCTTTCTTT
>TRBJ1-2|-|13|few|TRBV14
CASSQGSDYGYTF
TGTGCCAGCAGCCAGGGGTCCGACTATGGCTACACCTTC
>TRBJ2-7|-|13|few|TRBV28
CASSRLRDYEQYF
TGTGCCAGCAGCCGACTCAGGGACTACGAGCAGTACTTC
>TRBJ1-1|-|12|many|TRBV7-9
CASSSLSAEAFF
TGTGCCAGCAGCTCCCTTTCAGCTGAAGCTTTCTTT
>TRBJ2-1|TRBD2|17|few|TRBV3-1
CASSHRLAVTSYNEQFF
TGTGCCAGCAGCCATAGACTAGCGGTAACGTCCTACAATGAGCAGTTCTTC
>TRBJ1-4|TRBD1|15|-|TRBV27
CASSPTQGNREKLFF
TGTGCCAGCAGCCCCACACAGGGGAATCGGGAAAAACTGTTTTTT
>TRBJ2-6|-|16|-|TRBV29-1
CSVEIPRVSGANVLTF
TGCAGCGTTGAAATTCCCCGTGTCTCTGGGGCCAACGTCCTGACTTTC
>TRBJ1-4|TRBD1|15|few|TRBV12-3/TRBV12-4
CASSSNRGEAEKLFF
TGTGCCAGCAGTTCTAACAGGGGCGAGGCTGAAAAACTGTTTTTT
>TRBJ2-1|TRBD2|16|-|TRBV6-1
CASRNIAGGSYNEQFF
TGTGCCAGCAGGAACATAGCGGGGGGCTCCTACAATGAGCAGTTCTTC
>TRBJ2-3|-|15|few|TRBV28
CASSPPRTYTDTQYF
TGTGCCAGCAGTCCCCCAAGGACCTACACAGATACGCAGTATTTT
>TRBJ1-2|-|15|-|TRBV5-5
CASSPRGTPNYGYTF
TGTGCCAGCAGCCCCCGAGGGACACCGAACTATGGCTACACCTTC
>TRBJ2-7|TRBD1|15|-|TRBV7-8
CASSLRQGGDYEQYF
TGTGCCAGCAGCTTACGACAGGGTGGTGACTACGAGCAGTACTTC
>TRBJ2-2|TRBD1|17|many|TRBV7-8
CASSLITGTGGTGELFF
TGTGCCAGCAGCTTAATAACCGGGACAGGGGGCACCGGGGAGCTGTTTTTT
>TRBJ1-5|-|14|-|TRBV6-8
CASSPDRRNQPQHF
TGTGCCAGCAGTCCTGACAGGCGCAATCAGCCCCAGCATTTT
>TRBJ1-4|-|16|-|TRBV2
CASAENGFATNEKLFF
TGTGCCAGCGCCGAAAATGGGTTTGCAACTAATGAAAAACTGTTTTTT
>TRBJ2-3|-|15|many|TRBV28
CASSGAGEGTDTQYF
TGTGCCAGCAGCGGAGCAGGGGAAGGCACAGATACGCAGTATTTT
>TRBJ2-4|TRBD1|15|few|TRBV6-1
CASSRQGVGENIQYF
TGTGCCAGCAGTAGACAGGGAGTCGGCGAGAACATTCAGTACTTC
>TRBJ2-7|TRBD2|18|-|TRBV13
CASSLGPTVGGGAREQYF
TGTGCCAGCAGCTTAGGCCCTACTGTGGGCGGGGGGGCCCGGGAGCAGTACTTC